The 10 T cell receptor beta chains presented below share a single source sample, sequenced in a study of identical twins (TCRdb year 2016). Libraries were built with 5' RACE. Sequenced using an Illumina HiSeq 2000. TCRdb reprocessing: public reads trimmed at Q25 with fastp, clones called with MiXCR, in-frame beta chains kept. Merged by CDR3 protein, the rows form single entries marked with the most common genes and DNA. The sample table contains approximately 220,000 distinct CDR3 sequences; only one count was recorded for around 6.8% of them. The ten biggest clones cover just under 2% of the sample. These data also featured in a second study, about yellow fever vaccine responses in identical twins.

Source material: memory (CD45RO+) T cells sorted from blood. The cell subset or site label for this specimen denotes: CD45RO+ enriched T cells. The source is a young woman in good health.

The chain couples TRBV7-8 to TRBJ2-7; D perhaps matches TRBD1 (6 bases). CDR3 size: 14 residues. Trimming took off 5 bases at V and 3 bases at J, with 14 bases between the two ends. Per germline, CDR1 SGHVS and CDR2 FQNEAQ. The CDR3 bases are TGTGCCAGCAGCCGAACGGGACAATTCTACGAGCAGTACTTC. Amino acids: CASSRTGQFYEQYF.

The chain is built from TRBV4-2 and TRBJ2-1, with 12 bases identical to TRBD2. Trimming at V came to 1 base and at J to 1 base, leaving 11 bases not matched to a gene. This CDR3 comprises 20 residues. Germline values: CDR1 LGHNA, CDR2 YNFKEQ. The CDR3 sequence: CASSQAMASGGATSYNEQFF. The CDR3 nucleotides are TGTGCCAGCAGCCAAGCAATGGCTAGCGGGGGGGCGACGTCCTACAATGAGCAGTTCTTC.

This clonotype was picked up many times. The genes are TRBV20-1 and TRBJ2-1, with TRBD2 matching 8 bases. CDR3 length equals 16 residues. The germline CDR1 and CDR2 sequences are DFQATT and SNEGSKA (reference sequence). The junction had 14 bases not matched to a gene; V was cut back by 1 base and J by 9 bases. In DNA form, the CDR3 reads TGCAGTGCTAGAGGGTATAGCGGGGCCAGACCGGGTGAGCAGTTCTTC. This translates into CSARGYSGARPGEQFF.

This sequence joins TRBV20-1 and TRBJ1-6; 11 bases match TRBD1. CDR1 DFQATT and CDR2 SNEGSKA come from the germline V gene (reference sequence). V lost 6 bases, J lost 8 bases, and 9 bases stayed unmatched. This CDR3 region has 15 residues. The CDR3 reads CSAQRTGGRDSPLHF. The CDR3 bases are TGCAGTGCCCAGAGGACAGGGGGCAGGGATTCACCCCTCCACTTT.

This clonotype was seen more than once but under ten times. The V and J genes are TRBV20-1 and TRBJ2-3; perhaps TRBD2 as D (6 bases). This CDR3 has 15 amino acids. Germline CDR1 is DFQATT and CDR2 is SNEGSKA (reference sequence). V lost 0 bases to trimming and J lost 0 bases, with 10 bases between them. CDR3 DNA sequence: TGCAGTGCTAGAGATTCTAGCGATAGCACAGATACGCAGTATTTT. Protein: CSARDSSDSTDTQYF.

Here the CDR3 DNA reads TGTGCCAGCAGCCAGAAGGGGAGCTACACCTTC. It yields the protein CASSQKGSYTF. The chain employs TRBV14 and TRBJ1-2; possibly TRBD1 for D (5 bases). The germline V and J ends were trimmed by 3 bases and 9 bases, with 8 bases remaining between them. The germline V gene encodes CDR1 SGHDN and CDR2 FVKESK. The CDR3 contains 11 residues.

This clonotype has only a few counts. This rearrangement joins TRBV5-6 to TRBJ2-7; the match to TRBD1 covers 8 bases. The CDR3 consists of 14 residues. The germline V gene encodes CDR1 SGHDT and CDR2 YYEEEE. With V trimmed by 3 bases and J by 2 bases, 4 bases remained unmatched. CDR3 nucleotides: TGTGCCAGCAGCTCCAGGGGGCGAACCTACGAGCAGTACTTC. This translates into CASSSRGRTYEQYF. The full variable domain, rest sourced from reference TRBV5-6 and TRBJ2-7, is DAGVTQSPTHLIKTRGQQVTLRCSPKSGHDTVSWYQQALGQGPQFIFQYYEEEERQRGNFPDRFSGHQFPNYSSELNVNALLLGDSALYLCASSSRGRTYEQYFGPGTRLTVT.

This clonotype was counted between two and nine times. The V and J genes are TRBV5-6 and TRBJ2-1; D unclear. The CDR3 sequence is 14 residues long. Per the germline V gene, CDR1 is SGHDT and CDR2 is YYEEEE. V was trimmed by 6 bases and J by 2 bases, leaving 12 bases between them. The CDR3: CASTPRRPYNEQFF. The CDR3 bases are TGTGCCAGCACCCCCCGGCGTCCCTACAATGAGCAGTTCTTC.

This clonotype was seen many times. The chain links TRBV7-2 to TRBJ2-1, with D maybe TRBD1 (6 bases). The germline CDR1 and CDR2 sequences are SGHTA and FQGNSA. Trimming pared 1 base from V and 4 bases from J, leaving 8 bases between. The CDR3 sequence is 14 residues long. CDR3 region: CASSLGTEYNEQFF. The CDR3, as DNA: TGTGCCAGCAGCTTAGGGACAGAATACAATGAGCAGTTCTTC. The full variable domain, completed using reference TRBV7-2 and TRBJ2-1, is GAGVSQSPSNKVTEKGKDVELRCDPISGHTALYWYRQSLGQGLEFLIYFQGNSAPDKSGLPSDRFSAERTGGSVSTLTIQRTQQEDSAVYLCASSLGTEYNEQFFGPGTRLTVL.

In its sample, this clonotype was seen a few times. The gene calls are TRBV6-5 and TRBJ1-1; no reliable D call. Trimming stripped 0 bases from V and 4 bases from J, with 9 bases between. Looked up from germline, CDR1 is MNHEY and CDR2 is SVGAGI. The CDR3 length is 14 residues. In DNA form, the CDR3 reads TGTGCCAGCAGTTACTCGCTCAGTTTCACTGAAGCTTTCTTT. Translation gives CASSYSLSFTEAFF.